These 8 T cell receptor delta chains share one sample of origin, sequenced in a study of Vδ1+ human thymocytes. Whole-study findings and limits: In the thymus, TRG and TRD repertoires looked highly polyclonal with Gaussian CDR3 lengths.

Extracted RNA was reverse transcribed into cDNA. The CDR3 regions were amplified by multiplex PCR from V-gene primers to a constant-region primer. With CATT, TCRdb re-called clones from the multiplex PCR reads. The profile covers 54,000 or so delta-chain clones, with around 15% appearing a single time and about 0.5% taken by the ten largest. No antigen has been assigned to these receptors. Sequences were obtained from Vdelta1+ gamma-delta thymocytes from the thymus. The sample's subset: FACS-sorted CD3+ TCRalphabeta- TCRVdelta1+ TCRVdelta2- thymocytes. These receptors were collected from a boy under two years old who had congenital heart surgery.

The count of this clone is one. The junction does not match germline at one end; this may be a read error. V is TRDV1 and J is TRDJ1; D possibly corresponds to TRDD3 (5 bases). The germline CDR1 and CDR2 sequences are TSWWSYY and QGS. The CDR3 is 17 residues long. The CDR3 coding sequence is TGTGCTTTTGGGGAACTAGCGCACAACTGGTACACCGATAAACTCATCTTT. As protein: CAFGELAHNWYTDKLIF.

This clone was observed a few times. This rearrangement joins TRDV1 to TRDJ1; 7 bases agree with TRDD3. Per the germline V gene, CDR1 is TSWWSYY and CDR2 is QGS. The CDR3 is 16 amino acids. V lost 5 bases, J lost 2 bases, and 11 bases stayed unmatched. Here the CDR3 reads CALGYQVGDATDKLIF. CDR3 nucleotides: TGTGCTCTTGGGTACCAAGTGGGGGACGCGACCGATAAACTCATCTTT.

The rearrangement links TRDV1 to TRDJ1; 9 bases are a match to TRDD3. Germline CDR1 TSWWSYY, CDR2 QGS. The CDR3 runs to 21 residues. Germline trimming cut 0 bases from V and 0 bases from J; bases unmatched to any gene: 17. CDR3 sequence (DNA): TGTGCTCTTGGGGAACTAAGGGCACGCACTGGGGGACATCAGTACACCGATAAACTCATCTTT. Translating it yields CALGELRARTGGHQYTDKLIF.

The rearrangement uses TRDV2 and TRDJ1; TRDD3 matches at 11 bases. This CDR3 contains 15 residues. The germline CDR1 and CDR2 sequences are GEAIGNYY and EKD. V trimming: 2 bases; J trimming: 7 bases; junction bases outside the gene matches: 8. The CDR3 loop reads CACDKGGGGYVKLIF. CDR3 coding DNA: TGTGCCTGTGACAAGGGAGGTGGGGGATACGTTAAACTCATCTTT.

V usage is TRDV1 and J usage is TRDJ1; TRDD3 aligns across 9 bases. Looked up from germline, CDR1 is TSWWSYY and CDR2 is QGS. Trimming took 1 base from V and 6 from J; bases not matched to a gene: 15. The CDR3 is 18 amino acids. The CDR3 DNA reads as TGTGCTCTTGGGGAACCCTACCTACGAACCGGGGATACGAATAAACTCATCTTT. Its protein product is CALGEPYLRTGDTNKLIF.

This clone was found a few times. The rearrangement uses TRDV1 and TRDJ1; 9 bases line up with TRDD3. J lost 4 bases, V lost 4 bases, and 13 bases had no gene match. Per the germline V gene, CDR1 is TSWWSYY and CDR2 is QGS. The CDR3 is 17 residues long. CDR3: CALGVFLRRLGDDKLIF. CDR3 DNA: TGTGCTCTTGGGGTCTTCCTTCGACGACTGGGGGACGATAAACTCATCTTT.

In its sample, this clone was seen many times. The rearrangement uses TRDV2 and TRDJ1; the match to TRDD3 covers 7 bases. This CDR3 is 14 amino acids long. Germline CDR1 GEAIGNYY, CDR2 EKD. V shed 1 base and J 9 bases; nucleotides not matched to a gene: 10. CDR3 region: CACDTVLGFNELIF. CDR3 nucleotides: TGTGCCTGTGACACGGTACTGGGGTTCAACGAACTCATCTTT.

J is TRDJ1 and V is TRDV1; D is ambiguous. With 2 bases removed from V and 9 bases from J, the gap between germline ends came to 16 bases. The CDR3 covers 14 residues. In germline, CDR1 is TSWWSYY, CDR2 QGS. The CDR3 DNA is TGTGCTCTTGGGGAATTGATCCCCGATGGTGAACTCATCTTT. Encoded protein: CALGELIPDGELIF.